Below are 9 T cell receptor beta chains sequenced from a single sample in a study of response to subunit inactivated influenza vaccine. From the RT-PCR reads, TCRdb called clonotypes with MiXCR, one entry per CDR3 protein. Of about 480,000 distinct CDR3 sequences listed, roughly 11% are singletons. Here the sequenced sample was PBMCs from blood, taken more than 35 days after vaccination. The receptor source for this set is a man aged 45-65 years who received an inactivated influenza vaccine.

CDR3 amino acids: CAWSRGRGTDTQYF. The CDR3 nucleotides are TGTGCCTGGAGTAGAGGGCGGGGGACAGATACGCAGTATTTT. The rearrangement links TRBV30 to TRBJ2-3; TRBD2 agrees at 7 bases. CDR3 length equals 14 residues. The germline gives CDR1 GTSNPN, CDR2 SVGIG (reference sequence). Trimming at V came to 2 bases and at J to 3 bases, leaving 5 bases not matched to a gene.

This chain uses TRBV7-3 with TRBJ2-3; 10 positions agree with TRBD2. The germline V gene encodes CDR1 SGHTA and CDR2 FQGTGA. V was clipped by 1 base and J by 1 base; unmatched bases: 8. The CDR3 is 18 residues long. The chain's CDR3 is CASSLRARGTSGTDTQYF. In nucleotides, the CDR3 is TGTGCCAGCAGCTTAAGAGCTCGGGGGACTAGCGGCACAGATACGCAGTATTTT.

This clonotype was seen a handful of times. V gene TRBV7-9 combines with J gene TRBJ2-5, with D perhaps TRBD2 (5 bases). The germline V gene encodes CDR1 SEHNR and CDR2 FQNEAQ (reference sequence). Trimming removed 4 bases at V and 1 base at J, with 16 bases between. The CDR3 consists of 16 residues. CDR3 in DNA: TGTGCCAGCAGCTCCGGGAACCTCAATTTCCAAGAGACCCAGTACTTC. The encoded protein is CASSSGNLNFQETQYF.

This chain connects TRBV20-1 to TRBJ1-2; no clear D gene. This CDR3 has 12 amino acids. Germline CDR1 and CDR2: DFQATT and SNEGSKA (reference sequence). The ends were cut back, 3 bases at V and 5 bases at J, with 10 bases in the middle. The chain's CDR3 is CSASSQLYGYTF. The CDR3 nucleotides read TGCAGTGCTAGTTCCCAGCTTTATGGCTACACCTTC.

This clonotype occurred many times. J is TRBJ2-2 and V is TRBV29-1; TRBD1 matches at 7 bases. CDR1 SQVTM and CDR2 ANQGSEA come from the germline V gene. V gave up 2 bases and J gave up 1 base; unmatched junction bases: 7. The CDR3 spans 16 residues. CDR3 nucleotide sequence: TGCAGCGTTGAATTAAGGAGACAGGGGAACACCGGGGAGCTGTTTTTT. Translation: CSVELRRQGNTGELFF.

This clonotype was seen a few times. The genes are TRBV7-9 and TRBJ2-7; no clear D gene. The CDR3 sequence is 13 residues long. V lost 0 bases and J 6 bases, leaving 9 bases between the germline ends. CDR1 and CDR2 (germline): SEHNR, FQNEAQ (reference sequence). CDR3 sequence: CASSLAPASEQYF. The DNA of the CDR3 is TGTGCCAGCAGCTTAGCCCCGGCCTCCGAGCAGTACTTC.

This clonotype has a count of ten or more. The V call is TRBV15, the J call TRBJ2-1; perhaps TRBD1 as D (6 bases). The V gene's germline CDR1 is LNHNV and CDR2 YYDKDF (reference sequence). The CDR3 is 16 amino acids. The V end lost 0 bases, the J end lost 0 bases, and 9 bases lay between the germline ends. The CDR3 nucleotides read TGTGCCACCAGCAGAGATAGGGGGAGCTCCTACAATGAGCAGTTCTTC. Encoded protein: CATSRDRGSSYNEQFF.

The CDR3 nucleotides are TGTGCCAGCGGGCGGACAGGGGACTACGAGCAGTACTTC. Amino acids: CASGRTGDYEQYF. The chain has TRBV12-3 or TRBV12-4 and TRBJ2-7, with 9 bases fitting TRBD1. V shed 8 bases and J 3 bases; nucleotides not matched to a gene: 5. There are 13 residues in the CDR3.

The chain links TRBV5-5 to TRBJ2-7, with D hard to call. Trimming cost V 4 bases and J 6 bases, with 8 bases left between them. Germline-derived CDR1 and CDR2 are SGHKS and YYEKEE (reference sequence). The CDR3 totals 11 residues. CDR3 sequence reads: CASSGSGEQYF. The CDR3, as DNA: TGTGCCAGCAGCGGTTCGGGCGAGCAGTACTTC.